This T cell receptor beta chain comes out of a study of shared clonotypes between healthy human individuals. This clone has just a few counts. The study separated CD4+ cells into CD45RA+ naive and CD45RA-negative memory subsets. Here immunoSEQ multiplex PCR was the method, and the copy in TCRdb shows in-frame clones only, minus some. Of about 2.4 million clones in the sample, over 85% were seen once. With V trimmed by 5 bases and J by 5 bases, 6 bases remained unmatched. The CDR3 is made up of 15 amino acids. The germline gives CDR1 MNHEY, CDR2 SVGAGI. The source material was naive CD4+ T cells sorted from blood. This sample's subset: CD45RA+ positively selected. This sequence was found in a man aged 18 to 29 in good health. The chain is built from TRBV6-5 and TRBJ1-5, with 10 bases aligning to TRBD1. CDR3 DNA: TGTGCCAGCAGTCGACAGGGGGCTTGGGATCAGCCCCAGCATTTT. It is translated as CASSRQGAWDQPQHF.